Each of the 4 T cell receptor beta chains below was sequenced from the same sample in a study of blood T cell repertoires in COVID-19. The table came from immunoSEQ multiplex PCR; TCRdb's copy has only in-frame clones and leaves some out. The table records around 310,000 clones, 75% to 90% of them present only once. What was sequenced was PBMCs or T cells enriched from blood (not recorded which). These receptors were taken from a man younger than 40 who had recovered from COVID-19.

The table lists this clone with a count of one. This sample includes further DNA sequences coding for the same CDR3. V usage is TRBV11-2 and J usage is TRBJ1-5, with TRBD1 identical over 10 bases. The CDR3 has 14 amino acids. Trimming removed 4 bases from V and 4 bases from J; junction bases left unmatched: 1. Germline values: CDR1 SGHAT, CDR2 FQNNGV. The CDR3 DNA follows: TGTGCCAGCAGCTCGGGACAGGGGAATCAGCCCCAGCATTTT. It codes for CASSSGQGNQPQHF.

This chain links TRBV14 with TRBJ2-2; TRBD2 agrees at 9 bases. Trimming cost V 6 bases and J 0 bases; bases outside gene matches: 5. The germline gives CDR1 SGHDN, CDR2 FVKESK. This CDR3 has 16 amino acids. The CDR3, as DNA: TGTGCCAGCAGGAGTAGCGGGGGAACGAACACCGGGGAGCTGTTTTTT. Its translation is CASRSSGGTNTGELFF.

This clone was picked up one time. This sequence joins TRBV15 and TRBJ2-5; tentatively, D is TRBD2 (6 bases). The CDR3 loop spans 16 amino acids. CDR1 LNHNV and CDR2 YYDKDF come from the germline V gene (reference sequence). Trimming removed 5 bases at V and 5 bases at J, with 21 bases between. CDR3 in DNA: TGTGCCACCAGCGGGGGGTTAGGGCAAATCGGGGAGACCCAGTACTTC. It specifies CATSGGLGQIGETQYF. Complete variable domain (other parts from reference TRBV15 and TRBJ2-5): DAMVIQNPRYQVTQFGKPVTLSCSQTLNHNVMYWYQQKSSQAPKLLFHYYDKDFNNEADTPDNFQSRRPNTSFCFLDIRSPGLGDTAMYLCATSGGLGQIGETQYFGPGTRLLVL.

The chain joins TRBV20-1 to TRBJ2-3; D possibly corresponds to TRBD1 (5 bases). Looked up from germline, CDR1 is DFQATT and CDR2 is SNEGSKA (reference sequence). This CDR3 has 11 amino acids. Trimming took off 5 bases at V and 4 bases at J, with 7 bases between the two ends. The CDR3 sequence: CSAQGPDTQYF. The CDR3 region has the DNA TGCAGTGCTCAGGGTCCAGATACGCAGTATTTT.